This TCR beta chain is from a study of Tregs in tolerant kidney transplant recipients. TCRdb keeps only in-frame clones here, not all; method: immunoSEQ multiplex PCR. The top ten clones hold around 0.6% of a sample with about 240,000 clones, around 82% of them seen once. This CDR3 spans 16 amino acids. In germline, CDR1 is SNHLY, CDR2 FYNNEI. V gave up 1 base and J gave up 5 bases; unmatched junction bases: 11. This chain connects TRBV2 to TRBJ2-7, with 7 bases identical to TRBD2. This sequence was found in a human donor in good health. The sample consisted of CD4+ T cells from blood. The CDR3 DNA follows: TGTGCCAGCAGTGAAGAGCTAGCGGTCCTGCTCCACGAGCAGTACTTC. Its protein is CASSEELAVLLHEQYF.